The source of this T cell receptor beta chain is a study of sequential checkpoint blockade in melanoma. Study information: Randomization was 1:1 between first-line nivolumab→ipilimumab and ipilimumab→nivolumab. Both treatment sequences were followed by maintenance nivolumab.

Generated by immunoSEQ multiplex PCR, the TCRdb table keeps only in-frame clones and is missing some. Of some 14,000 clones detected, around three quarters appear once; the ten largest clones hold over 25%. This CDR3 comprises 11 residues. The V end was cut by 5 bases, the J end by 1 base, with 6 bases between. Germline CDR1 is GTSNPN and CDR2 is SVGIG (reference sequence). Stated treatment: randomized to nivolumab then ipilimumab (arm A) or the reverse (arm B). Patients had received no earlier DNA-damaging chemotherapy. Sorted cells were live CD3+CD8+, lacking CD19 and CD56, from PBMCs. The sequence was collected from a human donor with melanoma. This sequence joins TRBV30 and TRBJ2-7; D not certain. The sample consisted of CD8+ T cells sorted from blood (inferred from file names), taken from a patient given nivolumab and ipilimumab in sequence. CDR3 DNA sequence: TGTGCCTGGGGGCGTTCCTACGAGCAGTACTTC. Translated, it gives CAWGRSYEQYF.